This TCR beta chain originates from a study of blood T cell repertoires in COVID-19. The study counted Cohort 3 donors as recovered given two negative PCRs, clearance, or symptom resolution. Source study methods: Amplification of reference gene primers was used by the study to estimate nucleated cell counts. TCRdb keeps only in-frame clones here, not all; method: immunoSEQ multiplex PCR. V and J calls and clone size are given by that table; D and trimming were obtained from the DNA. The sample yields roughly 260,000 clones, about 93% seen once. CDR1 and CDR2 (germline): LNHNV, YYDKDF (reference sequence). The CDR3 sequence is 16 residues long. With V trimmed by 0 bases and J by 2 bases, 2 bases remained unmatched.

The genes are TRBV15 and TRBJ2-3, with 10 bases lining up with TRBD2. The sample comprised PBMCs or T cells enriched from blood (not recorded which). The source is a young woman who had recovered from COVID-19. The chain's CDR3 is CATSRELAGFTDTQYF. For the CDR3, the DNA is TGTGCCACCAGCAGAGAACTAGCGGGATTCACAGATACGCAGTATTTT.